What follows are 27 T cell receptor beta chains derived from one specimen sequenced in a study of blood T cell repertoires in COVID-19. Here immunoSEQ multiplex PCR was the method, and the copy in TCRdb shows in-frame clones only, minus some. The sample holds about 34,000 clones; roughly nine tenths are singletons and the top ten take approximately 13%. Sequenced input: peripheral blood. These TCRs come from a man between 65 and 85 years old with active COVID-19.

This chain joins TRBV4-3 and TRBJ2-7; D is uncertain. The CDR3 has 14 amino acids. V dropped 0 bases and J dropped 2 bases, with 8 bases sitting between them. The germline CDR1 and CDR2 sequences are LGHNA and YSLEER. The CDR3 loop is CASSQDTNAYEQYF. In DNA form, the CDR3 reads TGCGCCAGCAGCCAAGATACAAACGCCTACGAGCAGTACTTC.

CDR3 sequence: CASSGRYPRQGREQFF. Written as DNA, the CDR3 is TGTGCCAGTAGTGGACGGTACCCCCGACAGGGTAGGGAGCAGTTCTTC. The chain carries TRBV19 and TRBJ2-1, with TRBD1 identical over 7 bases. Germline values: CDR1 LNHDA, CDR2 SQIVND (reference sequence). The CDR3 length is 16 residues. V dropped 5 bases and J dropped 10; count of bases not matched to a gene: 17.

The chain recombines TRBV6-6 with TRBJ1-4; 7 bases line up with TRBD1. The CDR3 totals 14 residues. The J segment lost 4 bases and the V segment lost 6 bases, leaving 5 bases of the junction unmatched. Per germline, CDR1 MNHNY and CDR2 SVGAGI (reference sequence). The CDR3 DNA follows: TGTGCCAGCAGGCCCGGGACAGTTAATGAAAAACTGTTTTTT. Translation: CASRPGTVNEKLFF.

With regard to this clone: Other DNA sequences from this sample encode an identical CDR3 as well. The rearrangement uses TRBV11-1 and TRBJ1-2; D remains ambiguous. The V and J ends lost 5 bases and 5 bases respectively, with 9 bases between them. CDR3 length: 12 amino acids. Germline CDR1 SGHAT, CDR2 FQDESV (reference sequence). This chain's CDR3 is CASSLGSYGYTF. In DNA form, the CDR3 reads TGTGCCAGCAGCCTGGGGAGTTATGGCTACACCTTC.

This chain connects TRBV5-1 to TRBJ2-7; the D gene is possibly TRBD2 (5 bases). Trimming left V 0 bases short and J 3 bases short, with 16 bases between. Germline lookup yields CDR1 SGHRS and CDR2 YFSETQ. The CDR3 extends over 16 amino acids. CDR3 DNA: TGCGCCAGCAGCTTGGTGCCCGCAGGTCGGGGCTACGAGCAGTACTTC. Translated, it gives CASSLVPAGRGYEQYF.

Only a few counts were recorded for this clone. CDR3 bases: TGTGCCAGCGCACCCCTAGCGGGAGGATCGGAGCAGTACTTC. This encodes CASAPLAGGSEQYF. The chain has TRBV27 and TRBJ2-7; 11 bases map to TRBD2. CDR3 size: 14 residues. With V trimmed by 8 bases and J by 7 bases, 10 bases remained unmatched. The germline V gene has CDR1 MNHEY and CDR2 SMNVEV (reference sequence).

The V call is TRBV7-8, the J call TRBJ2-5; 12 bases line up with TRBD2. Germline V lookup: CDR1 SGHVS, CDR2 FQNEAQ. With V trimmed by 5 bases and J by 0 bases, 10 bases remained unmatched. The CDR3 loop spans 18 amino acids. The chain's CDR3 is CASSPMGLAGSYQETQYF. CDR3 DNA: TGTGCCAGCAGCCCAATGGGACTAGCGGGTAGTTACCAAGAGACCCAGTACTTC.

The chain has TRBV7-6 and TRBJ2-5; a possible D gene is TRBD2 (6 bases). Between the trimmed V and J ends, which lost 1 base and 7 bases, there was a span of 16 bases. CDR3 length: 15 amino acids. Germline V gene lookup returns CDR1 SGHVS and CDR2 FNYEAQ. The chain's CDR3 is CASSLVYTGEGTQYF. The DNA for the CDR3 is TGTGCCAGCAGCTTAGTTTACACGGGGGAAGGGACCCAGTACTTC.

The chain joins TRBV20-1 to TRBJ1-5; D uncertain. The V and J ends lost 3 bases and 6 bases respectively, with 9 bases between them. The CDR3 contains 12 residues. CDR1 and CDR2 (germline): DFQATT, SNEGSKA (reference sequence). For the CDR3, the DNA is TGCAGTGCTAGTCTCGTCGGTCAGCCCCAGCATTTT. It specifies CSASLVGQPQHF.

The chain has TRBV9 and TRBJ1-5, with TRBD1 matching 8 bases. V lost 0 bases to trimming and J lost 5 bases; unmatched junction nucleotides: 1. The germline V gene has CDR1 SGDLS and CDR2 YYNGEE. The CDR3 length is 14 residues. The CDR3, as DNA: TGTGCCAGCAGCGTAGGGGGACAGGATCAGCCCCAGCATTTT. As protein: CASSVGGQDQPQHF. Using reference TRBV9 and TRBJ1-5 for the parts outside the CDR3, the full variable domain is DSGVTQTPKHLITATGQRVTLRCSPRSGDLSVYWYQQSLDQGLQFLIQYYNGEERAKGNILERFSAQQFPDLHSELNLSSLELGDSALYFCASSVGGQDQPQHFGDGTRLSIL.

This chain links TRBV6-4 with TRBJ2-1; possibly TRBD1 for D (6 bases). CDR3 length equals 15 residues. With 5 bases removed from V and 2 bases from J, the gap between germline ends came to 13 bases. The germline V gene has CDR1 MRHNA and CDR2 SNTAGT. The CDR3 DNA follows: TGTGCCAGCAGTTCCCGACAGGACCCCTACAATGAGCAGTTCTTC. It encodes CASSSRQDPYNEQFF.

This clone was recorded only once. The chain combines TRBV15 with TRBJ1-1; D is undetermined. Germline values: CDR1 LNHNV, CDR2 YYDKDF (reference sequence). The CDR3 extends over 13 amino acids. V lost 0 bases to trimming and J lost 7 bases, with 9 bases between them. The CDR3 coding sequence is TGTGCCACCAGCAGAGATGTCGGGGATGAAGCTTTCTTT. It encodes CATSRDVGDEAFF.

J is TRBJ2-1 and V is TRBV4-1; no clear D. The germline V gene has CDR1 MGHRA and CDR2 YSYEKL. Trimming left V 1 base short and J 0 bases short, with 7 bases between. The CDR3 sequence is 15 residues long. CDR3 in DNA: TGCGCCAGCAGCCAAGGAGGAAACTCCTACAATGAGCAGTTCTTC. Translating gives CASSQGGNSYNEQFF.

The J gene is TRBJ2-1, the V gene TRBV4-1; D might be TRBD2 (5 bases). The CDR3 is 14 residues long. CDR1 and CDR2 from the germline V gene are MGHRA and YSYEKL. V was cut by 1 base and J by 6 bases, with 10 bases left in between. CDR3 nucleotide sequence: TGCGCCAGCAGCCAAGTCCTAGCACCCAATGAGCAGTTCTTC. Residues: CASSQVLAPNEQFF.

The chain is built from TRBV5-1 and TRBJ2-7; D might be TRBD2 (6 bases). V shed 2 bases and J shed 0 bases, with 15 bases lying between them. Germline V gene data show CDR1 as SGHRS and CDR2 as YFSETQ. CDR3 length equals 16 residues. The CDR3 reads CASSFGRERSSYEQYF. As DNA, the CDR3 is TGCGCCAGCAGCTTCGGACGGGAGCGTTCCTCCTACGAGCAGTACTTC.

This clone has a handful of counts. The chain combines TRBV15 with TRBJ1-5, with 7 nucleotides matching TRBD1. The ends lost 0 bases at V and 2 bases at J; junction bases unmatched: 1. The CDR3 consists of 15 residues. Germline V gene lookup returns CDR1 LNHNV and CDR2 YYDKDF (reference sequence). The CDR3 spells CATSRDGQGNQPQHF. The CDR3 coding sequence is TGTGCCACCAGCAGAGACGGACAGGGCAATCAGCCCCAGCATTTT.

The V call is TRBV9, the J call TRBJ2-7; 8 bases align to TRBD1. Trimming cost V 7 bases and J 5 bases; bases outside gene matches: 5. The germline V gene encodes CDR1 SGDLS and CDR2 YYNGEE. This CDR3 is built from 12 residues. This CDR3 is CASGRGHDEQYF. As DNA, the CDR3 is TGTGCCAGCGGCAGGGGGCACGACGAGCAGTACTTC.

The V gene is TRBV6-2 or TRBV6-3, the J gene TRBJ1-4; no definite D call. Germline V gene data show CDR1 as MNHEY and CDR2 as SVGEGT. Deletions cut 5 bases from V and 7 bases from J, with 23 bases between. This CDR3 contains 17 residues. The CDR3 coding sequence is TGTGCCAGCAGTCCCTACTCTCAAGGGATCGCGGGTGAAAAACTGTTTTTT. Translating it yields CASSPYSQGIAGEKLFF.

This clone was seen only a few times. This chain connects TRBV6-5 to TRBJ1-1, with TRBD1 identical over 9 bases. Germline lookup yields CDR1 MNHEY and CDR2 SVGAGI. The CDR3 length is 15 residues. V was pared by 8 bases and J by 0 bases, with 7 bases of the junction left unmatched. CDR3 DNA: TGTGCCAGCGGGTTACAGGGGGCATTGAACACTGAAGCTTTCTTT. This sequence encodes CASGLQGALNTEAFF.

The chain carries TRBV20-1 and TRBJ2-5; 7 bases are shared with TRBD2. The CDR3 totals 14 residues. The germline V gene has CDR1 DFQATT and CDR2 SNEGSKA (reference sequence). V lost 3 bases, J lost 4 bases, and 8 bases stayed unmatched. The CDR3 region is CSASGAGARETQYF. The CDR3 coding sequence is TGCAGTGCTAGTGGGGCGGGAGCACGAGAGACCCAGTACTTC.

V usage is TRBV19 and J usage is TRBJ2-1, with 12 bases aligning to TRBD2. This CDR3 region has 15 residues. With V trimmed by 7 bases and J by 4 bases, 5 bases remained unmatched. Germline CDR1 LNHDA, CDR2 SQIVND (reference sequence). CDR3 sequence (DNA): TGTGCCAGTAAAAAGACTAGCGGGAGTTACAATGAGCAGTTCTTC. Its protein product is CASKKTSGSYNEQFF.

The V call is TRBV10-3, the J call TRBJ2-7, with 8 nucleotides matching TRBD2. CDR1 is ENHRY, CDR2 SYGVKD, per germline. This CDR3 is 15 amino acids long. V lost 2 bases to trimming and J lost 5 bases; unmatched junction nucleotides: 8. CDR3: CAISEQVAGGHEQYF. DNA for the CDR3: TGTGCCATCAGTGAGCAAGTGGCGGGAGGCCACGAGCAGTACTTC.

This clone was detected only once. CDR3 residues: CASSLRVAGQETQYF. DNA for the CDR3: TGTGCCAGCAGCTTGCGAGTAGCGGGACAAGAGACCCAGTACTTC. This chain connects TRBV5-4 to TRBJ2-5, with 8 bases that match TRBD2. The V gene end was trimmed by 1 base and the J gene end by 2 bases; junction bases not matched to a gene: 4. The germline CDR1 and CDR2 sequences are SGHNT and YYREEE (reference sequence). CDR3 size: 15 residues.

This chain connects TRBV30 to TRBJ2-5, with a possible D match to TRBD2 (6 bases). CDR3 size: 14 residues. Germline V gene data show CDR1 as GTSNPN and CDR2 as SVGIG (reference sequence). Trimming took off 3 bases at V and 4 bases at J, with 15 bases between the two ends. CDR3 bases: TGTGCCTGGAGCCCAGGGCTGGGGGGAGAGACCCAGTACTTC. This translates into CAWSPGLGGETQYF.

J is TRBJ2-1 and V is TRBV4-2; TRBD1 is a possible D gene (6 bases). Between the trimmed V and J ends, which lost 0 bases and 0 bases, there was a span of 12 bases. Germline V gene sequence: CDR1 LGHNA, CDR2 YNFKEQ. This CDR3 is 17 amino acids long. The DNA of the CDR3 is TGTGCCAGCAGCCAAGATGGGAGAGGGGGCTCCTACAATGAGCAGTTCTTC. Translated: CASSQDGRGGSYNEQFF.

CDR3 protein: CASRPAGGIDTQYF. CDR3 DNA sequence: TGTGCCAGCCGTCCAGCGGGAGGGATAGATACGCAGTATTTT. The chain carries TRBV5-4 and TRBJ2-3, with TRBD2 identical over 10 bases. Germline CDR1 reads SGHNT; CDR2 reads YYREEE (reference sequence). V lost 7 bases to trimming and J lost 5 bases; unmatched junction nucleotides: 7. The CDR3 spans 14 residues. The whole variable domain, remainder taken from reference TRBV5-4 and TRBJ2-3, is ETGVTQSPTHLIKTRGQQVTLRCSSQSGHNTVSWYQQALGQGPQFIFQYYREEENGRGNFPPRFSGLQFPNYSSELNVNALELDDSALYLCASRPAGGIDTQYFGPGTRLTVL.

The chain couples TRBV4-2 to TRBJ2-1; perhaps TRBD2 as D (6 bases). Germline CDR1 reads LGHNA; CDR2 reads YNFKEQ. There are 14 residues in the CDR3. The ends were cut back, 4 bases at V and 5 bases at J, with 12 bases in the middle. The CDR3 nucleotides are TGTGCCAGCAGCCCCCGGACTACGAACAATGAGCAGTTCTTC. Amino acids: CASSPRTTNNEQFF.